These 11 T cell receptor beta chains were all obtained from the same sample, sequenced in a study of T cell repertoires in cytomegalovirus infection. From the reads, TCRdb called clonotypes with MiXCR, one entry per CDR3 protein. The sample has 490,000 or so distinct CDR3 sequences; around 11% are singletons. Sequencing used PBMCs. These receptor sequences come from a human donor in good health (CMV status not recorded). Some clones in this sample may be carry-over from other donors' samples.

This clonotype was counted a few times. The CDR3 reads CASGQGVYGNQPQHF. CDR3 sequence (DNA): TGTGCTAGTGGCCAAGGGGTTTACGGCAATCAGCCCCAGCATTTT. The chain has TRBV12-5 and TRBJ1-5; tentative D call: TRBD1 (5 bases). In germline, CDR1 is LGHNT, CDR2 FRNRAP. The CDR3 spans 15 residues. V was clipped by 6 bases and J by 2 bases, with 14 bases between them.

This clonotype was picked up many times. The V call is TRBV7-3, the J call TRBJ2-2; D may be TRBD2 (6 bases). The CDR3 runs 15 residues. The germline CDR1 and CDR2 sequences are SGHTA and FQGTGA. The V end was cut by 5 bases, the J end by 0 bases, with 10 bases between. CDR3 DNA: TGTGCCAGCAGCCAGCGGGTAACGAACACCGGGGAGCTGTTTTTT. Translating it yields CASSQRVTNTGELFF.

As concerns this clonotype: The junction departs from the called germline gene at one end, perhaps through a read error. The chain combines TRBV7-7 with TRBJ2-3; 7 bases map to TRBD1. Germline V gene sequence: CDR1 SSHAT, CDR2 FNYEAQ (reference sequence). The CDR3 runs 15 residues. This CDR3 reads CASSLIGTGTDTQYF. CDR3 in DNA: TGTGCTAGCAGCTTAATCGGGACAGGCACAGATACGCAGTATTTT. Using reference TRBV7-7 and TRBJ2-3 for the parts outside the CDR3, the full variable domain is GAGVSQSPRYKVTKRGQDVTLRCDPISSHATLYWYQQALGQGPEFLTYFNYEAQPDKSGLPSDRFSAERPEGSISTLTIQRTEQRDSAMYRCASSLIGTGTDTQYFGPGTRLTVL.

This clonotype was detected ten times or more. The V call is TRBV28, the J call TRBJ2-1, with 10 positions matching TRBD2. Per germline, CDR1 MDHEN and CDR2 SYDVKM. The CDR3 contains 15 residues. Losses at the gene ends were 8 bases for V and 6 bases for J; bases not matched to a gene: 10. In nucleotides, the CDR3 is TGTGCCAGCGAATTCTTAGCGGGAGGCGGCAATGAGCAGTTCTTC. This codes for CASEFLAGGGNEQFF.

This clonotype was seen at least ten times. The chain couples TRBV4-1 to TRBJ1-1; 9 bases match TRBD1. The CDR3 totals 15 residues. In germline, CDR1 is MGHRA, CDR2 YSYEKL. J lost 5 bases, V lost 4 bases, and 8 bases had no gene match. CDR3 loop: CASSLTGQGWTEAFF. For the CDR3, the DNA is TGCGCCAGCAGCCTAACGGGACAGGGATGGACTGAAGCTTTCTTT.

This clonotype has only a few counts. DNA of the CDR3: TGTGCCAGCAGTCCCCCAGGGATAGAAGAAAAACTGTTTTTT. Encoded protein: CASSPPGIEEKLFF. This chain joins TRBV12-3 or TRBV12-4 and TRBJ1-4; D may be TRBD1 (5 bases). The V end lost 5 bases, the J end lost 8 bases, and 15 bases lay between the germline ends. The CDR3 runs 14 residues.

This clonotype was found many times. The CDR3 bases are TGTGCCAGCAGCTGGTCGGGCAATCAGCCCCAGCATTTT. Translation: CASSWSGNQPQHF. The rearrangement uses TRBV7-8 and TRBJ1-5; D gene ambiguous. Between the trimmed V and J ends, which lost 4 bases and 2 bases, there was a span of 6 bases. The CDR3 runs 13 residues. CDR1 and CDR2 from the germline V gene are SGHVS and FQNEAQ.

The rearrangement links TRBV3-1 to TRBJ1-1; 8 bases are shared with TRBD1. Germline-derived CDR1 and CDR2 are LGHDT and YNNKEL (reference sequence). This CDR3 is built from 14 residues. Losses at the gene ends were 5 bases for V and 2 bases for J; bases not matched to a gene: 4. CDR3 sequence reads: CASSSAGGNTEAFF. Here the CDR3 DNA reads TGTGCCAGCAGCTCTGCAGGGGGCAACACTGAAGCTTTCTTT.

This clonotype was seen at least ten times. This chain joins TRBV28 and TRBJ1-1, with 11 bases identical to TRBD1. The CDR3 length is 18 residues. The germline V gene has CDR1 MDHEN and CDR2 SYDVKM. Unmatched junction bases numbered 13, after V lost 5 bases and J lost 2 bases. This CDR3 reads CASSPYGQGAILNTEAFF. In DNA form, the CDR3 reads TGTGCCAGCAGTCCCTATGGACAGGGGGCAATCTTAAACACTGAAGCTTTCTTT. The full variable domain, its missing parts supplied by reference TRBV28 and TRBJ1-1, is DVKVTQSSRYLVKRTGEKVFLECVQDMDHENMFWYRQDPGLGLRLIYFSYDVKMKEKGDIPEGYSVSREKKERFSLILESASTNQTSMYLCASSPYGQGAILNTEAFFGQGTRLTVV.

This clonotype was found many times. The V call is TRBV29-1, the J call TRBJ2-3; D unclear. Trimming took 1 base from V and 4 from J, leaving 12 bases between them. This CDR3 contains 14 residues. The germline V gene encodes CDR1 SQVTM and CDR2 ANQGSEA. The CDR3: CSVEAPGYPDTQYF. As DNA, the CDR3 is TGCAGCGTTGAAGCGCCCGGGTACCCAGATACGCAGTATTTT.

This clonotype has a handful of counts. The CDR3 nucleotides are TGTGCCAGCAACACAGGGGTGGGCACTGAAGCTTTCTTT. Its protein product is CASNTGVGTEAFF. V gene TRBV2 combines with J gene TRBJ1-1; 7 bases align to TRBD1. J was trimmed by 4 bases and V by 7 bases; bases with no gene match: 6. CDR3 length equals 13 residues. Germline V CDR1 and CDR2: SNHLY, FYNNEI.